This T cell receptor beta chain was sequenced for a study of blood T cell repertoires in COVID-19 (dated by TCRdb to about 2020). In the study overall: Collaborator samples came from the United States, Italy and Spain and covered acute and convalescent phases of COVID-19. Deeply sampled blood TCRbeta repertoires from subjects exposed to, actively infected with, or recovered from COVID-19 were included in the dataset. The repertoires were released in a freely available public database intended as a resource for research on the immune response to SARS-CoV-2. Where HLA class I and class II types were available, the types were taken from metadata supplied by the sample provider, not from assay-based typing. Nearly every sample came with metadata listing a de-identified subject ID, COVID-19 status, age in years and sex. The prospective study material was composed of cDNA or gDNA derived from T cells, B-cell-depleted T cells, or PBMCs. Samples came from the ongoing ImmuneRACE study (first 160 participants) plus 1,254 subjects from 6 global collaborators.

Each collaborating institution followed its own protocols to collect whole blood in K2EDTA tubes. For TCRbeta analysis, collaborators shipped samples as frozen whole blood, isolated PBMCs, or DNA extracted from either of those sample types. Overall results and qualifications from the work: How much clinical and demographic metadata was included differed by source and by participant, and the metadata was provided uncurated.

Remarks on this clone: The antigen this receptor binds is unknown. Base qualities are not at hand, and no much larger clone is one base apart.

From a lookup of the germline V gene (reference sequence), CDR1 and CDR2 are SGHNT and YYREEE. The CDR3 starts with the cysteine, ends with the phenylalanine, and has 13 residues. The read is trimmed to its CDR3 DNA, 39 bases read in frame from base 1. V drops 1 base and J drops 7 bases, leaving 11 bases in between. TCRbeta CDR3 regions were amplified from genomic DNA by means of the immunoSEQ Assay, a bias-controlled multiplex PCR. The study's own analysis went as follows. The number of nucleated cells in each sample was estimated from the amplification of reference gene primers within the assay. To quantify the absolute abundance of each unique TCRbeta CDR3 rearrangement, sequence reads were collapsed and filtered. Productive Simpson clonality was computed per sample as the square root of Simpson's diversity index over productive rearrangements. TCRdb carries this immuneACCESS record with in-frame sequences only. Its versions omit some clonotypes, under half of them owing to an unresolved V gene in the studies checked, with the rest unexplained. V, J and clone size were drawn from that table, and D and trimming were deduced from the DNA. For this sample the table gives roughly 100,000 clones, of which more than 75% were detected only once. About 20% of the sample is held by the ten biggest clonotypes.

Sequencing was done on a sample of peripheral blood. The source is a human donor in a cohort sampled during active COVID-19. This receptor chain uses TRBV5-4 and TRBJ1-2, with TRBD1 tentatively as D gene (6 bases match). The CDR3 reads as follows: CASSLQGYGGYTF. The sequenced DNA is TGTGCCAGCAGCTTGCAGGGGTACGGTGGCTACACCTTC.